This T cell receptor (beta chain) comes out of a study of T cells in Graves' hyperthyroidism and ophthalmopathy. From germline, CDR1 is MNHEY and CDR2 SVGAGI. This CDR3 region has 14 residues. V shed 2 bases and J shed 8 bases, with 10 bases lying between them. Aged 18 to 65, the patients had hyperthyroidism that was newly diagnosed and had lasted under 2 months. The investigators amplified TCR beta CDR3 regions from RNA transcripts. TCR CDR3 underwent first-round RT-PCR with the HTBI primer set. Each CDR3 protein is one row after TCRdb ran MiXCR on the multiplex PCR reads. The sample yields around 800,000 distinct CDR3 sequences, roughly 40% seen once. This clonotype appeared many times.

The rearrangement links TRBV6-5 to TRBJ1-6; unclear D gene. This TCR was sampled from a man between 18 and 29 years old with Graves' hyperthyroidism. The sequenced sample consisted of blood. This CDR3 reads CASSYGSRDSPLHF. The CDR3 DNA is TGTGCCAGCAGTTACGGATCTCGGGATTCACCCCTCCACTTT.